A selection of T cell receptor beta chains follows, all from one sample in a study of T-cell memory formation after mild COVID-19. One entry per CDR3 protein results from TCRdb running MiXCR on the 5' RACE reads. The sample consists of some 100,000 distinct CDR3 sequences, more than 9.5% of them appearing once. Sequenced material: PBMCs or a T cell subset sorted from them (not recorded which). Source of these receptors: a man younger than 30 who had mild COVID-19 (a few samples of this study predate the infection). Cell type and time point are not known. Each CDR3 is given with its conserved first and last residue. The order of the fields is V gene, J gene, clone size, D gene, CDR3 protein. A D gene is named only where the DNA matches it firmly. The size entry is marked missing in some rows and otherwise reads once, few, many or a size class.

V gene: TRBV24-1
J gene: TRBJ2-3
clone size: .
D gene: TRBD2
CDR3 protein: CATSDPSGTSGGQYTDTQYF

V gene: TRBV5-1
J gene: TRBJ2-7
clone size: .
D gene: TRBD2
CDR3 protein: CASSLGLAGHYEQYF

V gene: TRBV6-6
J gene: TRBJ1-1
clone size: many
D gene: .
CDR3 protein: CASSGRNTEAFF

V gene: TRBV7-2
J gene: TRBJ2-5
clone size: .
D gene: TRBD2
CDR3 protein: CASSLMIAGDGETQYF

V gene: TRBV12-3/TRBV12-4
J gene: TRBJ2-1
clone size: .
D gene: TRBD2
CDR3 protein: CASSLGLAGVPGMREQFF

V gene: TRBV4-3
J gene: TRBJ2-1
clone size: .
D gene: .
CDR3 protein: CASSQDMGPYNEQFF

V gene: TRBV29-1
J gene: TRBJ1-1
clone size: .
D gene: .
CDR3 protein: CSVPMNTEAFF

V gene: TRBV4-1
J gene: TRBJ2-7
clone size: few
D gene: .
CDR3 protein: CASSPQAASYEQYF

V gene: TRBV6-2/TRBV6-3
J gene: TRBJ2-5
clone size: medium-sized
D gene: .
CDR3 protein: CASSAGTSDQETQYF

V gene: TRBV7-9
J gene: TRBJ1-2
clone size: .
D gene: TRBD1
CDR3 protein: CASSQLGESGGHYGYTF

V gene: TRBV7-6
J gene: TRBJ2-3
clone size: .
D gene: TRBD2
CDR3 protein: CASSSGTSGGPSTDTQYF

V gene: TRBV10-1
J gene: TRBJ1-1
clone size: .
D gene: .
CDR3 protein: CASSDLVNTEAFF

V gene: TRBV4-3
J gene: TRBJ1-1
clone size: few
D gene: .
CDR3 protein: CASSQGPPRNTEAFF

V gene: TRBV7-3
J gene: TRBJ2-3
clone size: .
D gene: TRBD2
CDR3 protein: CASSPGTSGYTDTQYF

V gene: TRBV7-2
J gene: TRBJ2-1
clone size: few
D gene: TRBD1
CDR3 protein: CASSYGQDNEQFF

V gene: TRBV2
J gene: TRBJ2-3
clone size: .
D gene: .
CDR3 protein: CASSVLQGSTDTQYF

V gene: TRBV21-1
J gene: TRBJ1-1
clone size: few
D gene: .
CDR3 protein: CASSTRGLCTEAFF

V gene: TRBV6-1
J gene: TRBJ1-1
clone size: .
D gene: TRBD1
CDR3 protein: CASTLTGETEAFF

V gene: TRBV4-3
J gene: TRBJ1-1
clone size: .
D gene: .
CDR3 protein: CASSQDKWAGDTEAFF

V gene: TRBV2
J gene: TRBJ2-7
clone size: many
D gene: .
CDR3 protein: CASSGGVSYEQYF

V gene: TRBV4-3
J gene: TRBJ2-4
clone size: .
D gene: TRBD2
CDR3 protein: CASSQEMVGSGGAKNIQYF

V gene: TRBV6-1
J gene: TRBJ2-3
clone size: few
D gene: TRBD2
CDR3 protein: CASSGTSGTDTQYF

V gene: TRBV6-6
J gene: TRBJ2-7
clone size: many
D gene: TRBD1
CDR3 protein: CASSHGTALEQYF

V gene: TRBV7-9
J gene: TRBJ2-7
clone size: few
D gene: .
CDR3 protein: CASSHPGDYEQYF

V gene: TRBV5-1
J gene: TRBJ2-3
clone size: few
D gene: .
CDR3 protein: CASSLAQTSTDTQYF

V gene: TRBV4-3
J gene: TRBJ2-5
clone size: .
D gene: .
CDR3 protein: CASSQDETETQYF

V gene: TRBV7-2
J gene: TRBJ1-3
clone size: .
D gene: .
CDR3 protein: CASSLSRAPGNTIYF

V gene: TRBV12-3/TRBV12-4
J gene: TRBJ2-3
clone size: few
D gene: .
CDR3 protein: CASTTPSTDTQYF

V gene: TRBV19
J gene: TRBJ2-7
clone size: .
D gene: .
CDR3 protein: CASSIGARDEQYF

V gene: TRBV7-6
J gene: TRBJ2-1
clone size: .
D gene: .
CDR3 protein: CASSLQDSGANEQFF

V gene: TRBV6-5
J gene: TRBJ1-5
clone size: .
D gene: .
CDR3 protein: CASRAAPGDQPQHF

V gene: TRBV7-2
J gene: TRBJ2-1
clone size: many
D gene: .
CDR3 protein: CASSLARGSGISYNEQFF

V gene: TRBV6-6
J gene: TRBJ1-1
clone size: few
D gene: .
CDR3 protein: CASSGVNTEAFF

V gene: TRBV4-1
J gene: TRBJ2-5
clone size: .
D gene: TRBD1
CDR3 protein: CASSQDRGQETQYF

V gene: TRBV25-1
J gene: TRBJ2-3
clone size: few
D gene: .
CDR3 protein: CASSESNTQYF

V gene: TRBV7-9
J gene: TRBJ2-3
clone size: .
D gene: TRBD2
CDR3 protein: CASSLPSGTSGSYTDTQYF

V gene: TRBV6-2/TRBV6-3
J gene: TRBJ2-1
clone size: .
D gene: TRBD2
CDR3 protein: CASRGSGEYNEQFF

V gene: TRBV7-8
J gene: TRBJ2-5
clone size: .
D gene: TRBD2
CDR3 protein: CASSLPRAGGARETQYF

V gene: TRBV10-3
J gene: TRBJ1-1
clone size: few
D gene: .
CDR3 protein: CAIRGGSEGPRAFF

V gene: TRBV27
J gene: TRBJ1-1
clone size: .
D gene: .
CDR3 protein: CASSRGVVGTEAFF

V gene: TRBV20-1
J gene: TRBJ2-7
clone size: many
D gene: .
CDR3 protein: CSAQPGDYEQYF

V gene: TRBV18
J gene: TRBJ2-5
clone size: .
D gene: TRBD2
CDR3 protein: CASNTDGGETQYF

V gene: TRBV4-3
J gene: TRBJ2-5
clone size: few
D gene: .
CDR3 protein: CASSQVNERETQYF

V gene: TRBV2
J gene: TRBJ2-5
clone size: .
D gene: TRBD2
CDR3 protein: CASSDSGLAEETQYF

V gene: TRBV30
J gene: TRBJ2-7
clone size: .
D gene: .
CDR3 protein: CAWSVPVRYYEQYF

V gene: TRBV13
J gene: TRBJ2-3
clone size: few
D gene: TRBD1
CDR3 protein: CASSLEPGQSTDTQYF

V gene: TRBV4-1
J gene: TRBJ1-2
clone size: .
D gene: TRBD1
CDR3 protein: CASSQAGRQGLNYGYTF

V gene: TRBV4-1
J gene: TRBJ1-4
clone size: few
D gene: .
CDR3 protein: CASSQVARQSNEKLFF

V gene: TRBV25-1
J gene: TRBJ1-4
clone size: .
D gene: TRBD1
CDR3 protein: CASSGQGLEEKLFF

V gene: TRBV6-2/TRBV6-3
J gene: TRBJ1-5
clone size: many
D gene: .
CDR3 protein: CASSSERRSGNQPQHF

V gene: TRBV7-9
J gene: TRBJ1-1
clone size: few
D gene: .
CDR3 protein: CASSQDQEGGTEAFF

V gene: TRBV7-6
J gene: TRBJ1-3
clone size: few
D gene: .
CDR3 protein: CASSSTSRITGNTIYF

V gene: TRBV9
J gene: TRBJ1-1
clone size: .
D gene: .
CDR3 protein: CASSPQSGNTEAFF

V gene: TRBV25-1
J gene: TRBJ1-3
clone size: .
D gene: TRBD1
CDR3 protein: CASSGRDRAGNTIYF

V gene: TRBV30
J gene: TRBJ2-3
clone size: .
D gene: .
CDR3 protein: CAWTWGVDTQYF

V gene: TRBV9
J gene: TRBJ2-7
clone size: .
D gene: .
CDR3 protein: CASSSEASGSYEQYF

V gene: TRBV27
J gene: TRBJ2-3
clone size: few
D gene: .
CDR3 protein: CASKIALTDTQYF